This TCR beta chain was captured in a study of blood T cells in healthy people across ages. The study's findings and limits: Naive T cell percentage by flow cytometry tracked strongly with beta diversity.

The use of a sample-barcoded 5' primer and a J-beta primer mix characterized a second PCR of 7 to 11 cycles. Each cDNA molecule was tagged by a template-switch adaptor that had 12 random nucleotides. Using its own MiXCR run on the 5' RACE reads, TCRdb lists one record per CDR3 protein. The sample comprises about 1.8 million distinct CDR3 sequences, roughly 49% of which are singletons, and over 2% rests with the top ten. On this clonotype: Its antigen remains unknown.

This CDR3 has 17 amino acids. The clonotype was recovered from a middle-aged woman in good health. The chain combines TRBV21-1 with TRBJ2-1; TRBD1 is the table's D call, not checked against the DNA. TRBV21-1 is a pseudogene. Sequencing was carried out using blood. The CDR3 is CASSGQPGTECYNEQFF. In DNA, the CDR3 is TGTGCCAGCAGCGGACAACCCGGGACAGAGTGTTACAATGAGCAGTTCTTC.